These 19 T cell receptor beta chains were all obtained from the same sample, sequenced in a study of breast tumors, draining lymph nodes, adjacent tissues. TCRdb itself ran the multiplex PCR reads through MiXCR, one entry per CDR3 protein. The sample includes approximately 47,000 distinct CDR3 sequences, approximately 22% seen only once; the top ten take 6.5% to 8%. Specimen: breast tumor tissue. Receptor source: a female donor with breast cancer. Some clones in this sample may be carry-over from other donors' samples.

This clonotype was counted a single time. Just one base apart from a much larger clone, this may be a read error. This chain connects TRBV6-1 to TRBJ1-2; 7 nucleotides agree with TRBD1. The length of the CDR3 is 13 residues. CDR1 is MNHNS and CDR2 is SASEGT in the germline V gene. The DNA of the CDR3 is TGTGCCGGCAGTGACCTGACAGGGCTTGGCTACACCTTC. Protein: CAGSDLTGLGYTF.

The CDR3 is CASSDRLDRETQYF. The CDR3, as DNA: TGCGCCAGCAGTGACAGACTCGATAGGGAGACCCAGTACTTC. V is TRBV10-2 and J is TRBJ2-5; D not resolved. Germline-derived CDR1 and CDR2 are WSHSY and SAAADI. V was pared by 3 bases and J by 5 bases, with 13 bases between. The CDR3 runs to 14 residues.

This clonotype was recorded many times. The chain recombines TRBV9 with TRBJ1-4; no definite D call. V was cut by 0 bases and J by 1 base, with 4 bases left in between. Germline CDR1 is SGDLS and CDR2 is YYNGEE. The CDR3 sequence is 14 residues long. The CDR3 DNA reads TGTGCCAGCAGCGTAGGGGGAACTAATGAAAAACTGTTTTTT. It specifies CASSVGGTNEKLFF.

This clonotype was found many times. The genes are TRBV7-6 and TRBJ2-7, with 7 bases that match TRBD1. V lost 4 bases to trimming and J lost 10 bases; unmatched junction nucleotides: 13. CDR1 and CDR2 from the germline V gene are SGHVS and FNYEAQ. This CDR3 has 14 amino acids. CDR3 DNA: TGTGCCAGCAGCTCCACCACAGGGGCTGGCACTCAGTACTTC. As protein: CASSSTTGAGTQYF.

A note on this clonotype: This sequence may be a read error, since a much larger clone differs from it by one base. The DNA of the CDR3 is TGCAGTGCTAGAGATCCTTCCGGGACTAGCGGGGGAACAGATACGCAGTATTTT. This encodes CSARDPSGTSGGTDTQYF. The chain employs TRBV20-1 and TRBJ2-3, with TRBD2 identical over 14 bases. CDR1 is DFQATT and CDR2 is SNEGSKA in the germline V gene (reference sequence). J was trimmed by 3 bases and V by 0 bases; bases with no gene match: 8. CDR3 length: 18 amino acids.

This clonotype was recorded at least ten times. The rearrangement links TRBV6-5 to TRBJ2-5; tentative D call: TRBD1 (6 bases). There are 11 residues in the CDR3. Trimming shortened V by 7 bases and J by 5 bases, and 8 bases separated the two germline ends. CDR1 MNHEY and CDR2 SVGAGI come from the germline V gene. CDR3 region: CASTQGETQYF. CDR3 in DNA: TGTGCCAGCACCCAGGGGGAGACCCAGTACTTC.

To note about this clonotype: A much larger clone sits a single nucleotide away, making a read error possible. V usage is TRBV30 and J usage is TRBJ1-2, with D unclear. The CDR3 is 16 residues long. Germline CDR1 reads GTSNPN; CDR2 reads SVGIG (reference sequence). Trimming removed 0 bases at V and 3 bases at J, with 17 bases between. The DNA of the CDR3 is TGTGCCTGGAGTGTTCCCACACGAATCGCTGACTATGGCTACACCTTC. Translation: CAWSVPTRIADYGYTF.

About this clonotype: This may be a read error: a much more frequent sequence differs by one nucleotide. It is likely a read error, because the conserved phenylalanine at the end of the CDR3 is missing. This sequence joins TRBV30 and TRBJ2-5, with D perhaps matching TRBD2 (5 bases). Per germline, CDR1 GTSNPN and CDR2 SVGIG (reference sequence). Trimming cost V 3 bases and J 4 bases, with 12 bases left between them. The CDR3 is 13 amino acids. In DNA form, the CDR3 reads TGTGCCTGGAGGGGAGAGGGTGTAGAGACCCAGTACTGC. It is translated as CAWRGEGVETQYC.

This clonotype showed up many times. The V and J genes are TRBV15 and TRBJ1-3, with 7 bases aligning to TRBD1. CDR1 is LNHNV and CDR2 is YYDKDF in the germline V gene (reference sequence). V lost 6 bases, J lost 4 bases, and 6 bases stayed unmatched. The CDR3 is 14 residues long. The DNA for the CDR3 is TGTGCCACCAGTCTGACAGGGTCCGGAAACACCATATATTTT. Translating it yields CATSLTGSGNTIYF.

The rearrangement links TRBV20-1 to TRBJ1-1; D is possibly TRBD1 (5 bases). Germline V gene lookup returns CDR1 DFQATT and CDR2 SNEGSKA (reference sequence). Trimming took off 3 bases at V and 1 base at J, with 12 bases between the two ends. The CDR3 totals 14 residues. Here the CDR3 DNA reads TGCAGTGCTAGTGGGGGGTCGGGGAACACTGAAGCTTTCTTT. It specifies CSASGGSGNTEAFF.

In regard to this clonotype: This could be a read error, since a much larger clone is one nucleotide away. This rearrangement joins TRBV27 to TRBJ1-2, with D unclear. Germline V gene data show CDR1 as MNHEY and CDR2 as SMNVEV (reference sequence). CDR3 length: 16 residues. Between the trimmed V and J ends, which lost 2 bases and 5 bases, there was a span of 18 bases. This CDR3 is CASSLPESLRGYGYTF. CDR3 DNA sequence: TGTGCCAGCAGTTTACCAGAATCTCTCCGGGGTTATGGCTACACCTTC.

Ten or more counts support this clonotype. J is TRBJ2-2 and V is TRBV20-1; D remains unclear. V was shortened by 6 bases and J by 6 bases, with 11 bases between the two germline ends. The CDR3 spans 12 residues. The germline V gene has CDR1 DFQATT and CDR2 SNEGSKA (reference sequence). CDR3 DNA sequence: TGCAGTGCCGACGACGGGCCCGGGGAGCTGTTTTTT. Translating gives CSADDGPGELFF.

This clonotype was recorded at least ten times. This chain links TRBV19 with TRBJ2-7, with 11 nucleotides matching TRBD1. The V gene's germline CDR1 is LNHDA and CDR2 SQIVND (reference sequence). CDR3 length: 15 amino acids. J gave up 6 bases and V 5 bases, and 9 bases lay outside the gene matches. The CDR3 coding sequence is TGTGCCAGTAGTGGGACAGGGGGAACTCTTCTCGAGCAGTACTTC. Encoded protein: CASSGTGGTLLEQYF.

This clonotype was detected many times. The chain is built from TRBV5-1 and TRBJ2-2, with D possibly being TRBD1 (6 bases). The germline CDR1 and CDR2 sequences are SGHRS and YFSETQ. The CDR3 is made up of 13 amino acids. V shed 3 bases and J shed 7 bases, with 10 bases lying between them. The CDR3 is CASSSIGGGELFF. CDR3 in DNA: TGCGCCAGCAGCTCCATAGGGGGCGGGGAGCTGTTTTTT.

This clonotype was picked up a small number of times. The CDR3, as DNA: TGTGCCAGCAGTTCGCAGGGTGGGGAGACCCAGTACTTC. As protein: CASSSQGGETQYF. V gene TRBV27 combines with J gene TRBJ2-5; the D gene is possibly TRBD1 (5 bases). Trimming shortened V by 4 bases and J by 5 bases, and 11 bases separated the two germline ends. Germline CDR1 MNHEY, CDR2 SMNVEV (reference sequence). The CDR3 has 13 residues.

In this sample, this clonotype turned up many times. The rearrangement uses TRBV24-1 and TRBJ2-2; D is undetermined. Germline V gives CDR1 KGHDR, CDR2 SFDVKD. CDR3 length: 13 amino acids. Deletions cut 7 bases from V and 7 bases from J, with 12 bases between. The DNA for the CDR3 is TGTGCCACCAGCGGACCGATGGGCGGGGAGCTGTTTTTT. This codes for CATSGPMGGELFF.

The J gene is TRBJ2-6, the V gene TRBV10-3; the D gene is possibly TRBD1 (6 bases). The CDR3 is 17 residues long. Trimming shortened V by 8 bases and J by 0 bases, and 17 bases separated the two germline ends. Germline V gene lookup returns CDR1 ENHRY and CDR2 SYGVKD. This CDR3 reads CAIRGIGGISGANVLTF. The CDR3 DNA reads as TGTGCCATCCGTGGGATAGGGGGAATCTCTGGGGCCAACGTCCTGACTTTC.

This clonotype was seen at least ten times. The CDR3 DNA reads TGCAGTGCTAGAGTCTCAAGTCGTCAGGAGACCGGGGAGCTGTTTTTT. This codes for CSARVSSRQETGELFF. This chain links TRBV20-1 with TRBJ2-2; no clear D. The CDR3 runs 16 residues. Germline loops: CDR1 DFQATT, CDR2 SNEGSKA (reference sequence). V lost 1 base and J 5 bases, leaving 17 bases between the germline ends.

This clonotype has a count of ten or more. The chain has TRBV4-1 and TRBJ1-4, with D unresolved. V was cut by 1 base and J by 7 bases, with 1 base left in between. Germline assignment: CDR1 MGHRA and CDR2 YSYEKL. The CDR3 loop spans 11 amino acids. CDR3 residues: CASSQGEKLFF. The CDR3 nucleotides read TGCGCCAGCAGCCAAGGTGAAAAACTGTTTTTT.